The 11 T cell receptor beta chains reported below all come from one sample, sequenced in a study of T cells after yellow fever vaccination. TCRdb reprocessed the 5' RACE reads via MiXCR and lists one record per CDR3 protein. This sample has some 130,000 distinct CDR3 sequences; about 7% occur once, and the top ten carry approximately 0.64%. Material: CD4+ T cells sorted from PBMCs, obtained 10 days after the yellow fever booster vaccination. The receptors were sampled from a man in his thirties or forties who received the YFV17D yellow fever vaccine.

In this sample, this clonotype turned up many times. CDR3: CASSQGLAGEADTQYF. DNA for the CDR3: TGTGCCAGCAGCCAAGGACTAGCGGGGGAGGCAGATACGCAGTATTTT. The chain has TRBV7-2 and TRBJ2-3; TRBD2 agrees at 13 bases. Germline CDR1 and CDR2: SGHTA and FQGNSA. CDR3 length equals 16 residues. After removal of 5 bases from V and 4 bases from J, the junction contained 6 bases not matched to a gene.

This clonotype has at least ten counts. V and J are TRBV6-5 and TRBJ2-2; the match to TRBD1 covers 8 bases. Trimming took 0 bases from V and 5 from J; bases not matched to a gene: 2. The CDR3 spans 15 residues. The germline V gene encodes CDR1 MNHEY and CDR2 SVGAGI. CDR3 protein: CASSYSGQVTGELFF. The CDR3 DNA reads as TGTGCCAGCAGTTACTCGGGACAGGTGACCGGGGAGCTGTTTTTT.

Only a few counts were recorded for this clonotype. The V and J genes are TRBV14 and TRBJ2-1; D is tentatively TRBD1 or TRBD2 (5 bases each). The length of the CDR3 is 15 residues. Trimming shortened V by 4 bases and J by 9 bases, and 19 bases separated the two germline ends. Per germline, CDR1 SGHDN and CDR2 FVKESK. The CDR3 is CASSPLGERGSEQFF. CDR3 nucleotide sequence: TGTGCCAGCAGCCCCCTAGGGGAAAGAGGGAGTGAGCAGTTCTTC.

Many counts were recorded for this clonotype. CDR3 sequence: CASSQVVIEVEETQYF. The CDR3 bases are TGTGCCAGCAGCCAAGTCGTTATAGAGGTTGAAGAGACCCAGTACTTC. This rearrangement joins TRBV3-1 to TRBJ2-5, with no clear D. Trimming cost V 1 base and J 3 bases, with 15 bases left between them. This CDR3 contains 16 residues. Germline CDR1 is LGHDT and CDR2 is YNNKEL (reference sequence).

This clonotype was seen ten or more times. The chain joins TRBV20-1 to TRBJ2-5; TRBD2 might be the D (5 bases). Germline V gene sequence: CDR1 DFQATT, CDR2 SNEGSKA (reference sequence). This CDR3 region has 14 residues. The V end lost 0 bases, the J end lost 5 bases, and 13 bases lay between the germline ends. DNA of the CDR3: TGCAGTGCTAGAGAAAACCACCGGAGGGAGACCCAGTACTTC. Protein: CSARENHRRETQYF.

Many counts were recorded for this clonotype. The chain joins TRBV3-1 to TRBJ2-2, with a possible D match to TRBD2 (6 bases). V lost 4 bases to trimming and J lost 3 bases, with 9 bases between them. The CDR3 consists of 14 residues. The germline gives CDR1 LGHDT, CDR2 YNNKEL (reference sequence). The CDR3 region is CASSPRRDTGELFF. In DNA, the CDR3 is TGTGCCAGCAGCCCTCGGAGGGACACCGGGGAGCTGTTTTTT.

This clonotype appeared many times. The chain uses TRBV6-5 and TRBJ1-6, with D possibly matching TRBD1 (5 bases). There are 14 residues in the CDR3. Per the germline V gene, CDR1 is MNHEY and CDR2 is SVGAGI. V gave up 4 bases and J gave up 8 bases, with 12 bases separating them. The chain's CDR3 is CASSSGLKDSPLHF. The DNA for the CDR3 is TGTGCCAGCAGTTCAGGGTTGAAGGATTCACCCCTCCACTTT.

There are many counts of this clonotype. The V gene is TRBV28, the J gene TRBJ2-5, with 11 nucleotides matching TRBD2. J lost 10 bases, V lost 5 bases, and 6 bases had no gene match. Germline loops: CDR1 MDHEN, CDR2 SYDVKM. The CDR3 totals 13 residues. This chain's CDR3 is CASSTSGRVIQYF. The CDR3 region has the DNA TGTGCCAGCAGTACTAGCGGGAGAGTGATCCAGTACTTC.

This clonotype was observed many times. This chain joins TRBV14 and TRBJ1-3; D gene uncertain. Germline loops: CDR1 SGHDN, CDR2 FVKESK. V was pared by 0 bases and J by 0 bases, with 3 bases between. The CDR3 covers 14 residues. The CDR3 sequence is CASSQDLSGNTIYF. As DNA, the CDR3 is TGTGCCAGCAGCCAAGACCTCTCTGGAAACACCATATATTTT.

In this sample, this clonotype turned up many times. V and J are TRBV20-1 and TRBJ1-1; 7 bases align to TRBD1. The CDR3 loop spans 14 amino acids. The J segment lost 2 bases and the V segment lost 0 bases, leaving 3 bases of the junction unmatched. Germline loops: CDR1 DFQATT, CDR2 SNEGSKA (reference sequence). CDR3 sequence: CSAREGDSNTEAFF. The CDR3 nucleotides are TGCAGTGCTAGAGAAGGGGACAGTAACACTGAAGCTTTCTTT.

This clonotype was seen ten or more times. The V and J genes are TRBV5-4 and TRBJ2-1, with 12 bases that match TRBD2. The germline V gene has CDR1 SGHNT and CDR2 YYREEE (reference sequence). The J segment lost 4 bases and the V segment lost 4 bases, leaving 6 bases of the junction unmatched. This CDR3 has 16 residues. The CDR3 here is CASSTGTSGPYNEQFF. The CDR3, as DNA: TGTGCCAGCAGCACCGGGACTAGCGGGCCTTACAATGAGCAGTTCTTC. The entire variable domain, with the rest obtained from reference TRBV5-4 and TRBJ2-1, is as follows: ETGVTQSPTHLIKTRGQQVTLRCSSQSGHNTVSWYQQALGQGPQFIFQYYREEENGRGNFPPRFSGLQFPNYSSELNVNALELDDSALYLCASSTGTSGPYNEQFFGPGTRLTVL.